The rows below give T cell receptor beta chains drawn from one sample of a study of blood T cells in healthy people across ages. TCRdb re-analysed the 5' RACE reads in MiXCR, keeping a single row per CDR3 protein. The table records around 2 million distinct CDR3 sequences, 39% of them present only once. Sequencing was performed on blood. These receptors came from a human donor in good health. The CDR3 runs from the conserved cysteine through the conserved F or W. Fields, in order: J gene, V gene, CDR3 protein.

j_call: TRBJ2-3; v_call: TRBV6-6; cdr3_aa: CASTLWPIDTQYF
j_call: TRBJ2-6; v_call: TRBV6-2/TRBV6-3; cdr3_aa: CASSPRRGGVSVLTF
j_call: TRBJ1-4; v_call: TRBV20-1; cdr3_aa: CSARPRGAVQNEKLFF
j_call: TRBJ2-5; v_call: TRBV29-1; cdr3_aa: CSVGRQGETQYF
j_call: TRBJ1-2; v_call: TRBV5-1; cdr3_aa: CASSLRDERLGYGYTF
j_call: TRBJ2-7; v_call: TRBV20-1; cdr3_aa: CSAFRTGNYYEQYF
j_call: TRBJ1-5; v_call: TRBV24-1; cdr3_aa: CATSDRQSNQPQHF
j_call: TRBJ2-1; v_call: TRBV6-2/TRBV6-3; cdr3_aa: CASSDAVSSYNEQFF
j_call: TRBJ1-4; v_call: TRBV7-6; cdr3_aa: CASSSGPDATNEKLFF
j_call: TRBJ2-7; v_call: TRBV24-1; cdr3_aa: CATSDWGQGEQYF
j_call: TRBJ2-3; v_call: TRBV7-2; cdr3_aa: CASSPPVGRTQYF
j_call: TRBJ2-7; v_call: TRBV28; cdr3_aa: CASSFPGTNWGEQYF
j_call: TRBJ2-7; v_call: TRBV5-1; cdr3_aa: CASSEGDNNYEQYF
j_call: TRBJ1-2; v_call: TRBV7-6; cdr3_aa: CASRPLTGWYGYTF
j_call: TRBJ2-1; v_call: TRBV6-6; cdr3_aa: CASTRGYNEQFF